This is a list of T cell receptor beta chains from one sample in a study of T cells in Graves' hyperthyroidism and ophthalmopathy. TCRdb called the multiplex PCR reads again in MiXCR, with one record for every CDR3 protein. The repertoire has over 650,000 distinct CDR3 sequences, just under 45% of them found once; the top ten carry more than 7%. Sequenced material: peripheral blood or thyroid tissue (not recorded which). The origin of the receptors is an adult man with Graves' disease, either hyperthyroidism or ophthalmopathy (not recorded which). Each CDR3 is given with its conserved first and last residue. The order of the fields is clone size, V gene, D gene, J gene, CDR3 DNA, CDR3 protein. A D gene is named only where the DNA matches it firmly. Size values are once, few and many counts, or a class for expanded clones, and some rows have none.

>-|TRBV11-1|TRBD1|TRBJ1-1
TGTGCCAGCAGCCCTCGCGTCACAGGGGGCACTGAAGCTTTCTTT
CASSPRVTGGTEAFF
>many|TRBV7-8|-|TRBJ2-5
TGTGCCAGCAGCTCCGCGAATGAGGGCCAGTACTTC
CASSSANEGQYF
>few|TRBV4-1|-|TRBJ2-7
TGCGCCAGCAGCCTATCCCAAGGGACCTCTTACGAGCAGTACTTC
CASSLSQGTSYEQYF
>-|TRBV24-1|-|TRBJ1-2
TGTGCCACCGTTTCAGAGACAGACACTAACTATGGCTACACCTTC
CATVSETDTNYGYTF
>-|TRBV7-3|TRBD1|TRBJ1-1
TGTGCCAGCAGCAGGACGACAGGGCCGAGCACTGAAGCTTTCTTT
CASSRTTGPSTEAFF
>-|TRBV6-5|-|TRBJ2-7
TGTGCCAGCAGTGTGGGACGGTCCTCCTACGAGCAGTACTTC
CASSVGRSSYEQYF
>many|TRBV5-1|TRBD1|TRBJ1-1
TGCGCCAGCAGCTTGGGGACAGGAATTGAGGACACTGAAGCTTTCTTT
CASSLGTGIEDTEAFF
>many|TRBV2|-|TRBJ1-5
TGTGCCAGCAGTGAATCAAGTCGCAGTCAGCCCCAGCATTTT
CASSESSRSQPQHF
>-|TRBV10-2|-|TRBJ1-1
TGCGCCAGCGGGGGTTACAGGTTCACCGGCCCGAACACTGAAGCTTTCTTT
CASGGYRFTGPNTEAFF
>many|TRBV15|-|TRBJ1-5
TGTGCCACCAGCATCACAGGGCTTCGGAATCAGCCCCAGCATTTT
CATSITGLRNQPQHF
>-|TRBV19|-|TRBJ2-7
TGTGCCAGTAGTGTCTCCAGGGGTGGCTACGAGCAGTACTTC
CASSVSRGGYEQYF
>many|TRBV7-8|-|TRBJ1-3
TGTGCCAGCAGCTTATTGGTCCCACCTGGAAACACCATATATTTT
CASSLLVPPGNTIYF
>few|TRBV7-8|-|TRBJ2-7
TGTGCCAGCAGCTTAGCGGGGGTCCACCCCTACGAGCAGTACTTC
CASSLAGVHPYEQYF
>-|TRBV24-1|TRBD1|TRBJ1-5
TGCGCCACCAGTGGAACTACAGGGGTCAATCAGCCCCAGCATTTT
CATSGTTGVNQPQHF
>-|TRBV6-5|-|TRBJ2-7
TGTGCCAGCAGATCCACCTGGGAGGTCCACGAGCAGTACTTC
CASRSTWEVHEQYF
>-|TRBV25-1|-|TRBJ2-1
TGTGCCAGCAGTGAATATGGGGGATCCTACAATGAGCAGTTCTTC
CASSEYGGSYNEQFF
>-|TRBV7-8|-|TRBJ2-5
TGTGCCAGCAGCTTAAGGCCGGGGCTCCAAGAGACCCAGTACTTC
CASSLRPGLQETQYF
>-|TRBV19|-|TRBJ2-5
TGTGCCAGTAGTGACAAGGGGGAGACCCAGTACTTC
CASSDKGETQYF
>many|TRBV10-2|-|TRBJ2-5
TGCGCCAGCAGAGGCACCCCGCTAGAGACCCAGTACTTC
CASRGTPLETQYF
>-|TRBV19|-|TRBJ1-5
TGTGCCAGTAGTCGTAGGGGTGGGTGGACAGCTGTCGAACCCCAGCATTTT
CASSRRGGWTAVEPQHF
>few|TRBV29-1|-|TRBJ1-2
TGCAGCGTTGACAGGGTCGTAGGCTATGGCTACACCTTC
CSVDRVVGYGYTF
>-|TRBV29-1|-|TRBJ1-1
TGCAGCGTTGAAGGGGTCAGATTGAACACTGAAGCTTTCTTT
CSVEGVRLNTEAFF
>-|TRBV29-1|TRBD2|TRBJ2-7
TGCAGTGTACTAGCGGACTCCTACGAGCAGTACTTC
CSVLADSYEQYF
>-|TRBV5-1|-|TRBJ1-1
TGCGCCAGCATCGGCTACCCCACGGCGGGACTGTCGAACACTGAAGCTTTCTTT
CASIGYPTAGLSNTEAFF
>many|TRBV7-2|TRBD1|TRBJ1-2
TGTGCCAGCAGCAGGTCCGGGACAGGGGTAGCTAACTATGGCTACACCTTC
CASSRSGTGVANYGYTF
>few|TRBV20-1|-|TRBJ1-2
TGCAGTGCAGGGACCGCGTACGGCTACACCTTC
CSAGTAYGYTF
>-|TRBV2|-|TRBJ2-6
TGTGCCAGCAGTCGGGACGGATACTCTGGGGCCAACGTCCTGACTTTC
CASSRDGYSGANVLTF
>many|TRBV2|-|TRBJ1-5
TGTGCCAGCCTCAGGGACGACAATCAGCCCCAGCATTTT
CASLRDDNQPQHF
>-|TRBV20-1|TRBD1|TRBJ1-1
TGCAGTGCTGTCGGGACAGGGGGCGCATGGACTGAAGCTTTCTTT
CSAVGTGGAWTEAFF
>-|TRBV5-1|-|TRBJ2-7
TGCGCCAGCGGCCTGGGGAGAGAGGGCTACGGGCAGTACTTC
CASGLGREGYGQYF
>-|TRBV12-3/TRBV12-4|-|TRBJ1-5
TGTGCCAGCAGTACTAAGGGGGGCAATCAGCCCCAGCATTTT
CASSTKGGNQPQHF
>-|TRBV7-3|TRBD1|TRBJ1-1
TGTGCCAGCAGCAAGGGACAGGAAAACACTGAAGCTTTCTTT
CASSKGQENTEAFF
>many|TRBV24-1|-|TRBJ2-5
TGTGCCACCAGCCCGGCGGGTAAGACCCAGTACTTC
CATSPAGKTQYF
>once|TRBV2|-|TRBJ1-5
TGTGCCAGCAGTGCTTCCTACCGGGTAGGGGGCAATCAGCCCCAGCATTTT
CASSASYRVGGNQPQHF
>-|TRBV7-2|-|TRBJ1-1
TGTGCCAGCAGAGCCGGGACTACGGCCGAAGCTTTCTTT
CASRAGTTAEAFF
>few|TRBV12-3/TRBV12-4|-|TRBJ1-1
TGTGCCAGCAGTTTAGGGGAGGATGGAGCTTTCTTT
CASSLGEDGAFF
>many|TRBV25-1|-|TRBJ1-1
TGTGCCAGCAGTGGGGGGACCACTGAAGCTTTCTTT
CASSGGTTEAFF
>-|TRBV7-9|-|TRBJ1-1
TGTGCCAGCAGCACCGGACCAGGGGCAGGGGAAGCTTTCTTT
CASSTGPGAGEAFF
>once|TRBV29-1|-|TRBJ2-4
TGCAGCGTGCGAAAAAACATTCAGTACTTC
CSVRKNIQYF
>many|TRBV20-1|-|TRBJ2-5
TGCAGTGCTAGAGACAGGGTGATCCAAGAGACCCAGTACTTC
CSARDRVIQETQYF